The entry below gives a single T cell receptor (beta chain) sequence along with its context. As for time point: blood 4 weeks post-SBRT, at nephrectomy. Specified treatment: 15 Gy SBRT to primary tumor, nephrectomy 4 weeks later. This renal cell carcinoma was of the clear cell type. The CDR3 extends over 15 amino acids. The V end was cut by 3 bases, the J end by 9 bases, with 15 bases between. In germline, CDR1 is SGHTA, CDR2 FQGNSA. The repertoire was sequenced with immunoSEQ multiplex PCR; TCRdb's copy has only in-frame clones and lacks some. Of approximately 90,000 clones in the sample, around four fifths were seen once. This specimen comes from a study of radiation and T cells in renal cell carcinoma.

This receptor was obtained from a man aged 50 to 60 with renal cell carcinoma. The sample in question was blood, obtained from a patient whose treatment included radiotherapy and nephrectomy. This chain joins TRBV7-2 and TRBJ1-6; D might be TRBD1 (5 bases). The CDR3 here is CASSLDRDLGSPLHF. For the CDR3, the DNA is TGTGCCAGCAGCTTGGACCGGGACTTAGGTTCACCCCTCCACTTT.